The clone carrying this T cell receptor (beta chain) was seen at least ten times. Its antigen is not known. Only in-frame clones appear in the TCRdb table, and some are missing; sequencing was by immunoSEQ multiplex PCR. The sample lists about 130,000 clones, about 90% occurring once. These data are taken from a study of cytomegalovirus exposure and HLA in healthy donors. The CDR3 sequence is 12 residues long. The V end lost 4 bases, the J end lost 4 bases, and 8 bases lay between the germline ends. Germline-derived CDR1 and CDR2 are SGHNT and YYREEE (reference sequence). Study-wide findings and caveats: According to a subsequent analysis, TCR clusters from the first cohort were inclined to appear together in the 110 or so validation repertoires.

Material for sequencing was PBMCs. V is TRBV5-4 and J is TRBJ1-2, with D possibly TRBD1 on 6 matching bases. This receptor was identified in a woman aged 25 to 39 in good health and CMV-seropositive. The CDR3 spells CASSMDSYGYTF. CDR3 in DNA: TGTGCCAGCAGCATGGACAGCTATGGCTACACCTTC.